This T cell receptor (beta chain) comes out of a study of post-analysis software for immune sequencing data. Study-wide background: As for disease course, relapsing-remitting, secondary progressive and progressive-relapsing multiple sclerosis were all included.

Built from TCR beta cDNA, the libraries had unique molecular identifiers in them. Each batch of about 0.95 to 11 million T cells produced around 460,000 cDNA molecules. TCRdb re-called the PCR reads through MiXCR, storing one row per CDR3 protein. The table has approximately 730,000 distinct CDR3 sequences, 46% seen once; the top ten hold roughly 4.5%. General observations from the study: The study found significantly lower normalized Chao1 diversity in multiple sclerosis patients than in controls. Strong co-clustering by F measure was seen for same-batch samples.

Notes on this clonotype: Its specificity is not known.

The specimen sequenced was blood. This TCR derives from a girl under 18 with multiple sclerosis.

In DNA form, the CDR3 reads TGTGCCAGCAGCGTAGACGGGAACTATGGCTACACCTTC. Translating it yields CASSVDGNYGYTF. The chain couples TRBV9 to TRBJ1-2, with D hard to call. CDR3 size: 13 residues. The V gene's germline CDR1 is SGDLS and CDR2 YYNGEE. Trimming took 0 bases from V and 2 from J, leaving 5 bases between them. Full variable domain (outside the CDR3, taken from reference TRBV9 and TRBJ1-2): DSGVTQTPKHLITATGQRVTLRCSPRSGDLSVYWYQQSLDQGLQFLIQYYNGEERAKGNILERFSAQQFPDLHSELNLSSLELGDSALYFCASSVDGNYGYTFGSGTRLTVV.